Presented here are 23 T cell receptor beta chains from one specimen sequenced in a study of regulatory T cells in long-lasting Graves disease. The time point here: newly diagnosed GD, antithyroid drugs for less than 3 months. RNA extracted from PBMCs served as the sequencing template. Through Arm-PCR of CDR3 regions and iRepertoire HTBI primers, TCR beta libraries were built. TCRdb used MiXCR to reprocess the multiplex PCR reads, holding one entry per CDR3 protein. The data contain more than 300,000 distinct CDR3 sequences, roughly a sixth of them seen just once; the ten biggest clones take up roughly 20%. The sequencing here drew on peripheral blood mononuclear cells (PBMCs), taken at new diagnosis, from a patient treated with antithyroid drugs. The receptor source for this set is a female donor with Graves disease.

The chain is built from TRBV24-1 and TRBJ2-1; a possible D gene is TRBD2 (6 bases). The CDR3 is 16 residues long. Germline assignment: CDR1 KGHDR and CDR2 SFDVKD. Trimming stripped 2 bases from V and 5 bases from J, with 15 bases between. In nucleotides, the CDR3 is TGTGCCACCAGTGATTCCCATGCGGGATCGGACAATGAGCAGTTCTTC. Translation: CATSDSHAGSDNEQFF.

This clonotype came up many times. This rearrangement joins TRBV20-1 to TRBJ1-5, with D perhaps matching TRBD1 (5 bases). The CDR3 consists of 16 residues. Between the trimmed V and J ends, which lost 0 bases and 0 bases, there was a span of 12 bases. Looked up from germline, CDR1 is DFQATT and CDR2 is SNEGSKA (reference sequence). The CDR3 loop is CSARDRAGYSNQPQHF. The CDR3 DNA follows: TGCAGTGCTAGAGATCGGGCAGGGTATAGCAATCAGCCCCAGCATTTT.

The chain uses TRBV18 and TRBJ1-1; TRBD1 might be the D (5 bases). The CDR3 sequence is 16 residues long. V gave up 6 bases and J gave up 0 bases, with 17 bases separating them. CDR1 and CDR2 (germline): KGHSH, LQKENI. The CDR3 DNA sequence: TGTGCCAGCTCTCAAGGAGGGGTCGGGCTGAACACTGAAGCTTTCTTT. Protein: CASSQGGVGLNTEAFF. The whole variable domain, filled in from reference TRBV18 and TRBJ1-1, reads NAGVMQNPRHLVRRRGQEARLRCSPMKGHSHVYWYRQLPEEGLKFMVYLQKENIIDESGMPKERFSAEFPKEGPSILRIQQVVRGDSAAYFCASSQGGVGLNTEAFFGQGTRLTVV.

This clonotype was detected ten times or more. Its ends do not fully match the called genes, so a read error is possible. This chain connects TRBV5-1 to TRBJ1-5; perhaps TRBD1 as D (6 bases). Per the germline V gene, CDR1 is SGHRS and CDR2 is YFSETQ. CDR3 size: 16 residues. CDR3 nucleotides: TGTGCCAGCAGCTTGGGGCCTGGGGGCCTGAATCAGCCCCAGCATTTT. This translates into CASSLGPGGLNQPQHF.

This clonotype was counted ten times or more. Mismatch with germline at one junction end may stem from a read error. This chain uses TRBV5-1 with TRBJ1-1; D might be TRBD1 (5 bases). Germline CDR1 and CDR2: SGHRS and YFSETQ. The CDR3 covers 14 residues. In DNA, the CDR3 is TGTGCCAGCAGCCTGGGGGGAGTAAGCACTGAAGCTTTCTTT. This sequence encodes CASSLGGVSTEAFF.

The chain is built from TRBV6-2 or TRBV6-3 and TRBJ1-2; 10 positions agree with TRBD1. V lost 2 bases and J lost 0; bases outside the gene matches: 6. The CDR3 covers 17 residues. The germline V gene has CDR1 MNHEY and CDR2 SVGEGT. CDR3 DNA sequence: TGTGCCAGCAGTTACGACTGGGGACAGGGGACTAACTATGGCTACACCTTC. Translated, it gives CASSYDWGQGTNYGYTF.

This clonotype was observed at least ten times. The chain is built from TRBV27 and TRBJ2-2; TRBD2 matches at 15 bases. The V and J ends lost 3 bases and 3 bases, in that order; junction bases with no gene match: 11. Germline CDR1 and CDR2: MNHEY and SMNVEV (reference sequence). This CDR3 contains 20 residues. The CDR3 sequence is CASSLEVPGLAGGHTGELFF. CDR3 nucleotides: TGTGCCAGCAGTTTGGAGGTCCCGGGACTAGCGGGAGGTCACACCGGGGAGCTGTTTTTT.

This clonotype was observed many times. This chain joins TRBV24-1 and TRBJ1-1; perhaps TRBD1 as D (6 bases). With 7 bases removed from V and 4 bases from J, the gap between germline ends came to 21 bases. Germline V gene data show CDR1 as KGHDR and CDR2 as SFDVKD. The CDR3 runs to 16 residues. DNA of the CDR3: TGTGCCACCAGGCGTGTCGTTGGGGGCGGAAGCACTGAAGCTTTCTTT. This translates into CATRRVVGGGSTEAFF.

In its sample, this clonotype was seen many times. This rearrangement joins TRBV9 to TRBJ2-1; 10 bases are shared with TRBD1. Germline CDR1 SGDLS, CDR2 YYNGEE. The V gene end was trimmed by 3 bases and the J gene end by 10 bases; junction bases not matched to a gene: 10. The CDR3 totals 15 residues. CDR3 sequence reads: CASSAPGTGAVEQFF. CDR3 sequence (DNA): TGTGCCAGCAGCGCTCCCGGGACAGGGGCGGTGGAGCAGTTCTTC.

This clonotype was seen only once. This chain joins TRBV29-1 and TRBJ2-5; the match to TRBD2 covers 12 bases. This CDR3 is 18 amino acids long. Trimming took 0 bases from V and 8 from J; bases not matched to a gene: 16. Germline CDR1 is SQVTM and CDR2 is ANQGSEA. The DNA of the CDR3 is TGCAGCGTTGAAGATCTGGGGCTAGCGGGAGGGCCTTACGACACCCAGTACTTC. Amino acid sequence: CSVEDLGLAGGPYDTQYF.

This clonotype was counted at least ten times. V and J are TRBV20-1 and TRBJ2-7; 8 nucleotides agree with TRBD2. The germline V gene encodes CDR1 DFQATT and CDR2 SNEGSKA (reference sequence). Losses at the gene ends were 4 bases for V and 5 bases for J; bases not matched to a gene: 16. This CDR3 spans 16 amino acids. This CDR3 is CSANTGLAGFSNEQYF. The CDR3 DNA is TGCAGTGCTAACACGGGGCTAGCGGGCTTTTCAAACGAGCAGTACTTC.

This clonotype was detected ten times or more. This sequence joins TRBV13 and TRBJ1-1; D is unclear. Germline-derived CDR1 and CDR2 are PRHDT and FYEKMQ (reference sequence). The CDR3 contains 14 residues. V lost 0 bases to trimming and J lost 3 bases, with 8 bases between them. Here the CDR3 reads CASSLGPSDTEAFF. CDR3 bases: TGTGCCAGCAGCTTAGGTCCCAGTGACACTGAAGCTTTCTTT.

The table lists this clonotype with many counts. The gene calls are TRBV29-1 and TRBJ1-1; 8 nucleotides line up with TRBD1. The CDR3 is made up of 12 amino acids. The germline V gene encodes CDR1 SQVTM and CDR2 ANQGSEA. Losses at the gene ends were 7 bases for V and 5 bases for J; bases not matched to a gene: 6. Here the CDR3 reads CSAGQGGTEAFF. In nucleotides, the CDR3 is TGCAGCGCTGGACAGGGTGGAACTGAAGCTTTCTTT.

The rearrangement uses TRBV12-3 or TRBV12-4 and TRBJ1-2, with TRBD1 identical over 8 bases. The J segment lost 7 bases and the V segment lost 5 bases, leaving 15 bases of the junction unmatched. This CDR3 comprises 16 residues. Here the CDR3 reads CASSLNQGAGRGGYTF. CDR3 nucleotides: TGTGCCAGCAGTCTCAATCAGGGGGCCGGGAGGGGTGGCTACACCTTC.

This clonotype was recorded many times. The genes are TRBV12-5 and TRBJ1-2; no reliable D call. Germline V gene sequence: CDR1 LGHNT, CDR2 FRNRAP. The CDR3 length is 14 residues. V lost 5 bases to trimming and J lost 4 bases, with 14 bases between them. The CDR3 DNA reads as TGTGCTAGTGGTACTGGAGGAGAGAGCTATGGCTACACCTTC. Its protein is CASGTGGESYGYTF.

This clonotype appeared many times. CDR3 in DNA: TGTGCCAGCAGTTACTCTCAGGGCTCTGGAAACACCATATATTTT. It codes for CASSYSQGSGNTIYF. The chain employs TRBV6-9 and TRBJ1-3, with a weak D call TRBD1 (5 bases). CDR3 length: 15 residues. The ends were cut back, 3 bases at V and 0 bases at J, with 9 bases in the middle. The germline V gene has CDR1 MNHGY and CDR2 SVAAGI.

This clonotype was detected ten times or more. The rearrangement uses TRBV28 and TRBJ1-3; TRBD1 might be the D (6 bases). The V and J ends lost 3 bases and 3 bases respectively, with 12 bases between them. Germline CDR1 MDHEN, CDR2 SYDVKM. The CDR3 totals 15 residues. CDR3 nucleotide sequence: TGTGCCAGCAGTTTCCGGGGGCAAGGTGGAAACACCATATATTTT. It is translated as CASSFRGQGGNTIYF.

Details on this clonotype: A much bigger clone sits one base away, suggesting this may be a read error. V and J are TRBV7-9 and TRBJ2-1; D is ambiguous. The germline V gene has CDR1 SEHNR and CDR2 FQNEAQ (reference sequence). There are 12 residues in the CDR3. V lost 2 bases and J 9 bases, leaving 8 bases between the germline ends. The CDR3 protein is CASSLNKSEQFF. The CDR3 nucleotides read TGTGCCAGCAGCTTAAATAAGAGTGAGCAGTTCTTC.

This clonotype has at least ten counts. CDR3 in DNA: TGTGCCAGCAGCCAAGAAATAGCGGATTCCCAGCATTTT. Translating gives CASSQEIADSQHF. This chain joins TRBV4-2 and TRBJ1-5, with D unclear. Trimming pared 0 bases from V and 11 bases from J, leaving 11 bases between. The CDR3 is 13 residues long. Germline V gene lookup returns CDR1 LGHNA and CDR2 YNFKEQ.

This clonotype was recorded many times. The chain joins TRBV6-1 to TRBJ2-5; a possible D gene is TRBD1 (5 bases). The CDR3 sequence is 15 residues long. The germline V and J ends were trimmed by 2 bases and 7 bases, with 17 bases remaining between them. Germline V gene lookup returns CDR1 MNHNS and CDR2 SASEGT. CDR3 amino acids: CASSELSQGRVTQYF. CDR3 DNA sequence: TGTGCCAGCAGTGAACTCTCGCAGGGCCGAGTGACCCAGTACTTC.

This clonotype was picked up a small number of times. The J gene is TRBJ2-1, the V gene TRBV25-1; D is perhaps TRBD1 (5 bases). The V gene lost 8 bases and the J gene lost 8 bases, with 19 bases spanning the gap. Germline assignment: CDR1 MGHDK and CDR2 SYGVNS. The CDR3 loop spans 14 amino acids. CDR3 DNA: TGTGCCAGCTCTAATGGGGCGGTAGTCCATGAGCAGTTCTTC. It encodes CASSNGAVVHEQFF.

J is TRBJ2-1 and V is TRBV5-1; 12 bases are shared with TRBD2. The length of the CDR3 is 15 residues. Germline V gene sequence: CDR1 SGHRS, CDR2 YFSETQ. J gave up 9 bases and V 3 bases, and 7 bases lay outside the gene matches. CDR3 sequence (DNA): TGCGCCAGCAGCTCGACGACTAGCGGGGGTGGTGAGCAGTTCTTC. This codes for CASSSTTSGGGEQFF.

This clonotype has ten or more counts. This chain uses TRBV6-9 with TRBJ2-7; TRBD1 matches 8 bases. V trimming: 3 bases; J trimming: 12 bases; junction bases outside the gene matches: 10. The CDR3 is 13 amino acids. Germline V gene data show CDR1 as MNHGY and CDR2 as SVAAGI. DNA for the CDR3: TGTGCCAGCAGTTACTCTGGACAGGGCCCTTCGTACTTC. It encodes CASSYSGQGPSYF.